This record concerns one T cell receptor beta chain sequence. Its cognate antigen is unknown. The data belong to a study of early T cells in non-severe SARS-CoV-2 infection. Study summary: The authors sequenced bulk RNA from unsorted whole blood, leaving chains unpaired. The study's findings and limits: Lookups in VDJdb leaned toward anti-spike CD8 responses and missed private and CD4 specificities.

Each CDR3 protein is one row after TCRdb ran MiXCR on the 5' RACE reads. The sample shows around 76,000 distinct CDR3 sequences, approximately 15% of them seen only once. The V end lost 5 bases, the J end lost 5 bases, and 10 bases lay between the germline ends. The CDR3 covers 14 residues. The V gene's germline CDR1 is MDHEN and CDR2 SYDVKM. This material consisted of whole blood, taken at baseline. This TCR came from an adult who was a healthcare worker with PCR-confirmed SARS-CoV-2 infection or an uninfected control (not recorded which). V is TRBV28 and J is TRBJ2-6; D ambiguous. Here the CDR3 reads CASSDPPRANVLTF. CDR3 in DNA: TGTGCCAGCAGTGACCCTCCGAGGGCCAACGTCCTGACTTTC.